A selection of T cell receptor beta chains follows, all from one sample in a study of T cell responses to AZD1222 COVID-19 vaccine. Data came from immunoSEQ multiplex PCR; TCRdb stores just in-frame clones and leaves some out. Among about 130,000 clones listed, 75% to 95% were seen once. The input for sequencing was peripheral blood, taken on day 0 of AZD1222 vaccination. These receptors all stem from an adult in good health. CDR3s include the opening cysteine and the closing phenylalanine or tryptophan. Fields, in order: V gene, J gene, D gene, CDR3 length, CDR3 protein. D genes are given only for firm matches.

TRBV6-5	TRBJ1-2	NA	14	CASSYSGGAEGYTF
TRBV16	TRBJ2-7	NA	13	CASSQFEVHEQYF
TRBV20-1	TRBJ2-7	TRBD1	14	CSASPRDSYYEQYF
TRBV29-1	TRBJ1-2	NA	18	CSVEAPSAGTRINYGYTF
TRBV6-1	TRBJ1-2	TRBD1	13	CASSENRGYGYTF
TRBV6-5	TRBJ1-5	NA	15	CASQPGPATNQPQHF
TRBV7-2	TRBJ2-3	NA	12	CASSLALEAQYF
TRBV10-3	TRBJ2-7	NA	14	CAISDKGFSYEQYF
TRBV6-6	TRBJ1-3	NA	14	CASSSTNTGNTIYF
TRBV12-3/TRBV12-4	TRBJ1-5	NA	13	CASSLNRNQPQHF
TRBV7-2	TRBJ2-5	NA	16	CASSLDRSRAKETQYF
TRBV29-1	TRBJ2-2	NA	11	CSAIQTGELFF
TRBV19	TRBJ2-5	NA	15	CASILVPGGRETQYF
TRBV18	TRBJ2-1	NA	15	CASSPDLAANNEQFF
TRBV2	TRBJ2-6	NA	14	CASSGTAGANVLTF